This passage covers 25 T cell receptor beta chains from one sample sequenced in a study of cytotoxic CD8 clonotypes in ibrutinib-treated CLL. The data were produced by immunoSEQ multiplex PCR, yet TCRdb's version contains in-frame clones alone and is incomplete. This sample has some 300,000 clones, with 80% found just once. Sequences were derived from PBMCs, sampled before ibrutinib treatment. The receptors stem from a human donor with chronic lymphocytic leukemia.

In its sample, this clone was seen once. The rearrangement links TRBV7-2 to TRBJ2-2, with D hard to call. Germline CDR1 and CDR2: SGHTA and FQGNSA. CDR3 length equals 16 residues. Trimming left V 2 bases short and J 0 bases short, with 10 bases between. CDR3 in DNA: TGTGCCAGCAGCTTACTCGCGATCGCGAACACCGGGGAGCTGTTTTTT. This sequence encodes CASSLLAIANTGELFF.

The chain links TRBV27 to TRBJ2-5; D is perhaps TRBD2 (6 bases). The CDR3 sequence is 16 residues long. With 5 bases removed from V and 4 bases from J, the gap between germline ends came to 20 bases. The V gene's germline CDR1 is MNHEY and CDR2 SMNVEV (reference sequence). CDR3 residues: CASSPPLPGGLETQYF. The DNA for the CDR3 is TGTGCCAGCAGTCCCCCTCTGCCCGGAGGGTTAGAGACCCAGTACTTC.

The sample holds one count of this clone. The chain links TRBV30 to TRBJ1-2, with a tentative D call TRBD1 (5 bases). CDR1 GTSNPN and CDR2 SVGIG come from the germline V gene (reference sequence). V lost 0 bases, J lost 8 bases, and 13 bases lay in between. This CDR3 is built from 13 residues. CDR3 region: CAWSVRTGGGYTF. The CDR3, as DNA: TGTGCCTGGAGTGTAAGAACCGGGGGAGGCTACACCTTC.

CDR3 in amino acids: CASRHRTGNEQFF. The CDR3 DNA follows: TGTGCCAGCAGGCATAGGACAGGGAATGAGCAGTTCTTC. The genes are TRBV6-1 and TRBJ2-1, with TRBD1 identical over 8 bases. CDR3 size: 13 residues. CDR1 is MNHNS and CDR2 is SASEGT in the germline V gene. V shed 6 bases and J 7 bases; nucleotides not matched to a gene: 5.

The CDR3: CASSYSGLAEDYEQYF. CDR3 bases: TGTGCCAGCAGTTACTCGGGACTAGCGGAGGACTACGAGCAGTACTTC. The J gene is TRBJ2-7, the V gene TRBV6-5; the match to TRBD2 covers 11 bases. Germline V gives CDR1 MNHEY, CDR2 SVGAGI. The CDR3 contains 16 residues. J lost 3 bases, V lost 0 bases, and 4 bases had no gene match.

CDR3 DNA sequence: TGTGCCACCCATAGGTCAGGGGACACTGAAGCTTTCTTT. It is translated as CATHRSGDTEAFF. The V and J genes are TRBV10-3 and TRBJ1-1; possible D gene TRBD1, 6 bases. Germline V lookup: CDR1 ENHRY, CDR2 SYGVKD. The CDR3 length is 13 residues. V was pared by 10 bases and J by 3 bases, with 15 bases between.

The genes are TRBV23-1 and TRBJ2-7; 10 nucleotides match TRBD1. TRBV23-1 is an open reading frame, and its role is uncertain. With V trimmed by 3 bases and J by 2 bases, 7 bases remained unmatched. The CDR3 spans 16 residues. CDR3 sequence: CASSQTGTGDPYEQYF. The CDR3 DNA reads as TGCGCCAGCAGTCAGACCGGGACAGGGGACCCCTACGAGCAGTACTTC.

The rearrangement links TRBV13 to TRBJ2-3; possibly TRBD2 for D (5 bases). CDR3 size: 14 residues. V dropped 5 bases and J dropped 4 bases, with 13 bases sitting between them. Germline V gene lookup returns CDR1 PRHDT and CDR2 FYEKMQ (reference sequence). CDR3 nucleotide sequence: TGTGCCAGCAGCCAAGCGGCCGGCGCAGATACGCAGTATTTT. Translated: CASSQAAGADTQYF.

V and J are TRBV18 and TRBJ2-5, with 12 bases aligning to TRBD2. V gave up 3 bases and J gave up 1 base; unmatched junction bases: 3. Germline assignment: CDR1 KGHSH and CDR2 LQKENI. This CDR3 has 16 amino acids. Written as DNA, the CDR3 is TGTGCCAGCTCACCGGGACTAGCGGGTTTCCAAGAGACCCAGTACTTC. It encodes CASSPGLAGFQETQYF. Full variable domain (remainder filled in from reference TRBV18 and TRBJ2-5): NAGVMQNPRHLVRRRGQEARLRCSPMKGHSHVYWYRQLPEEGLKFMVYLQKENIIDESGMPKERFSAEFPKEGPSILRIQQVVRGDSAAYFCASSPGLAGFQETQYFGPGTRLLVL.

The V and J genes are TRBV15 and TRBJ2-1, with D unclear. CDR3 length equals 14 residues. V was trimmed by 1 base and J by 3 bases, leaving 7 bases between them. Germline values: CDR1 LNHNV, CDR2 YYDKDF (reference sequence). Written as DNA, the CDR3 is TGTGCCACCAGCAGAGGAGGTAGCTACAATGAGCAGTTCTTC. This sequence encodes CATSRGGSYNEQFF.

CDR3 sequence: CASSSGTPPSYEQYF. CDR3 DNA sequence: TGTGCCAGCTCGTCCGGGACGCCGCCCTCCTACGAGCAGTACTTC. The J gene is TRBJ2-7, the V gene TRBV18; tentatively, D is TRBD1 or TRBD2 (5 bases each). Trimming removed 6 bases at V and 0 bases at J, with 15 bases between. Germline V gene data show CDR1 as KGHSH and CDR2 as LQKENI. The CDR3 covers 15 residues. The variable domain in full, completed from reference TRBV18 and TRBJ2-7, reads NAGVMQNPRHLVRRRGQEARLRCSPMKGHSHVYWYRQLPEEGLKFMVYLQKENIIDESGMPKERFSAEFPKEGPSILRIQQVVRGDSAAYFCASSSGTPPSYEQYFGPGTRLTVT.

The chain has TRBV2 and TRBJ1-2; D is ambiguous. The germline gives CDR1 SNHLY, CDR2 FYNNEI. The CDR3 consists of 14 residues. Trimming removed 1 base at V and 4 bases at J, with 10 bases between. CDR3 sequence (DNA): TGTGCCAGCAGTGAAGGGTCCGTCGGCTATGGCTACACCTTC. It codes for CASSEGSVGYGYTF.

The chain recombines TRBV29-1 with TRBJ1-1; 9 positions agree with TRBD1. Trimming cost V 6 bases and J 2 bases; bases outside gene matches: 4. This CDR3 region has 13 residues. Germline assignment: CDR1 SQVTM and CDR2 ANQGSEA. CDR3 nucleotides: TGCAGCGTCAACAGGGGGCACAACACTGAAGCTTTCTTT. Translating it yields CSVNRGHNTEAFF.

J is TRBJ2-7 and V is TRBV19, with 9 nucleotides matching TRBD2. CDR1 and CDR2 from the germline V gene are LNHDA and SQIVND (reference sequence). Germline trimming cut 7 bases from V and 2 bases from J; bases unmatched to any gene: 9. The CDR3 length is 15 residues. The CDR3 DNA reads as TGTGCCAGTACCAGCCGGGCTAGCGGGACCTACGAGCAGTACTTC. Its translation: CASTSRASGTYEQYF.

The chain combines TRBV2 with TRBJ1-5; 8 nucleotides line up with TRBD1. The CDR3 is made up of 14 amino acids. Germline CDR1 SNHLY, CDR2 FYNNEI. V dropped 3 bases and J dropped 2; count of bases not matched to a gene: 0. Here the CDR3 reads CASSETGGNQPQHF. The DNA of the CDR3 is TGTGCCAGCAGTGAGACAGGGGGCAATCAGCCCCAGCATTTT.

This clone was seen more than once but under ten times. The V and J genes are TRBV2 and TRBJ2-5, with unresolved D. This CDR3 is 14 amino acids long. Germline V gene data show CDR1 as SNHLY and CDR2 as FYNNEI. V was shortened by 2 bases and J by 5 bases, with 12 bases between the two germline ends. The CDR3 reads CASSEYGGRETQYF. The CDR3 DNA reads as TGTGCCAGCAGTGAATACGGTGGCAGGGAGACCCAGTACTTC.

J is TRBJ1-1 and V is TRBV30; D possibly corresponds to TRBD1 (5 bases). Per the germline V gene, CDR1 is GTSNPN and CDR2 is SVGIG (reference sequence). Trimming took 1 base from V and 10 from J, leaving 16 bases between them. The CDR3 covers 13 residues. The CDR3 nucleotides read TGTGCCTGGAGTGGGAACGGGGCCTACGGAGCTTTCTTT. It codes for CAWSGNGAYGAFF. The complete variable domain, with remaining parts taken from reference TRBV30 and TRBJ1-1, reads SQTIHQWPATLVQPVGSPLSLECTVEGTSNPNLYWYRQAAGRGLQLLFYSVGIGQISSEVPQNLSASRPQDRQFILSSKKLLLSDSGFYLCAWSGNGAYGAFFGQGTRLTVV.

The chain recombines TRBV4-3 with TRBJ2-1; D might be TRBD2 (6 bases). CDR1 is LGHNA and CDR2 is YSLEER in the germline V gene. The V end lost 0 bases, the J end lost 7 bases, and 13 bases lay between the germline ends. The CDR3 runs 15 residues. The CDR3 here is CASSQDFGSRNEQFF. The CDR3 DNA sequence: TGCGCCAGCAGCCAAGATTTCGGGAGTAGGAATGAGCAGTTCTTC.

This chain uses TRBV10-3 with TRBJ2-4, with a weak D call TRBD2 (6 bases). Between the trimmed V and J ends, which lost 4 bases and 0 bases, there was a span of 16 bases. CDR3 length equals 17 residues. Germline V CDR1 and CDR2: ENHRY, SYGVKD. The CDR3 loop is CAISGVGGTAAKNIQYF. CDR3 nucleotide sequence: TGTGCCATCAGTGGGGTGGGCGGGACCGCAGCCAAAAACATTCAGTACTTC.

This clone was seen once. The DNA of the CDR3 is TGTGCCAGCAATCCAGCGGAAAGCTACGAGCAGTACTTC. As protein: CASNPAESYEQYF. The V gene is TRBV28, the J gene TRBJ2-7, with D possibly TRBD2 on 5 matching bases. This CDR3 spans 13 amino acids. V was pared by 7 bases and J by 3 bases, with 13 bases between. The germline gives CDR1 MDHEN, CDR2 SYDVKM. Full variable domain (remainder filled in from reference TRBV28 and TRBJ2-7): DVKVTQSSRYLVKRTGEKVFLECVQDMDHENMFWYRQDPGLGLRLIYFSYDVKMKEKGDIPEGYSVSREKKERFSLILESASTNQTSMYLCASNPAESYEQYFGPGTRLTVT.

The V gene is TRBV29-1, the J gene TRBJ1-2; D is perhaps TRBD1 (5 bases). Trimming stripped 4 bases from V and 4 bases from J, with 10 bases between. Germline V CDR1 and CDR2: SQVTM, ANQGSEA. The CDR3 is 12 residues long. DNA of the CDR3: TGCAGCGTTGGTGGGGGAAGCTATGGCTACACCTTC. This encodes CSVGGGSYGYTF.

V usage is TRBV7-3 and J usage is TRBJ1-1; possibly TRBD1 for D (5 bases). Germline CDR1 and CDR2: SGHTA and FQGTGA. V was trimmed by 2 bases and J by 8 bases, leaving 12 bases between them. This CDR3 comprises 13 residues. DNA of the CDR3: TGTGCCAGCAGCTTAGGGGCAGGGAGCGAAGCTTTCTTT. It translates to CASSLGAGSEAFF.

The V gene is TRBV27, the J gene TRBJ2-1, with D perhaps being TRBD1 or TRBD2 (5 bases each). CDR1 is MNHEY, CDR2 SMNVEV, per germline (reference sequence). V lost 6 bases, J lost 2 bases, and 14 bases lay in between. This CDR3 contains 15 residues. CDR3 in amino acids: CASSVGTRAYNEQFF. The CDR3 coding sequence is TGTGCCAGCAGCGTCGGGACGAGAGCCTACAATGAGCAGTTCTTC.

This chain joins TRBV6-6 and TRBJ1-5, with no clear D. Germline CDR1 MNHNY, CDR2 SVGAGI (reference sequence). CDR3 size: 15 residues. V lost 4 bases and J 0 bases, leaving 10 bases between the germline ends. This CDR3 reads CASSLPGISNQPQHF. CDR3 in DNA: TGTGCCAGCAGTTTGCCGGGGATTAGCAATCAGCCCCAGCATTTT.

This rearrangement joins TRBV7-2 to TRBJ1-2; 9 bases are a match to TRBD1. The CDR3 consists of 12 residues. Trimming took 9 bases from V and 5 from J; bases not matched to a gene: 4. Per germline, CDR1 SGHTA and CDR2 FQGNSA. CDR3 nucleotide sequence: TGTGCCAGACGGGACAGGGATTATGGCTACACCTTC. It specifies CARRDRDYGYTF.